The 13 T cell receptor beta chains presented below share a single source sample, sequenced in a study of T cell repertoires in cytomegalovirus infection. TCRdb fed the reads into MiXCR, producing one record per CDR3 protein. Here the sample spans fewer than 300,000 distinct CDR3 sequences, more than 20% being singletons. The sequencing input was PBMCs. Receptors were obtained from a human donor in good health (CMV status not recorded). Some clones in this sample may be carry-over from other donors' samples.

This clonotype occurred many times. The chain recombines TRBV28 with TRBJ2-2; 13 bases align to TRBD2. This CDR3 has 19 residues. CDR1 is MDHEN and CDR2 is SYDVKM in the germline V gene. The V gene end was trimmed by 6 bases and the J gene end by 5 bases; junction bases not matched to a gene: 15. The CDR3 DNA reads TGTGCCAGCAGACCCCGGGACACCGGACTAGCGGGAGCGACCGGGGAGCTGTTTTTT. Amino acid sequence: CASRPRDTGLAGATGELFF.

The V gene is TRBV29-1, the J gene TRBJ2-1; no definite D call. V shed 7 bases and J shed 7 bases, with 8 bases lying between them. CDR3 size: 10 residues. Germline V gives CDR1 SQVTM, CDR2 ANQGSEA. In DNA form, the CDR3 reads TGCAGCGCTGGAGTAAATGAGCAGTTCTTC. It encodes CSAGVNEQFF.

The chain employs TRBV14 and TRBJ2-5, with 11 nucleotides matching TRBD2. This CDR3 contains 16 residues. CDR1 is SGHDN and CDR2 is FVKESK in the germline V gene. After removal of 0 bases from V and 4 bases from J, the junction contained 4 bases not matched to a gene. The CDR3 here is CASSQDILAGVETQYF. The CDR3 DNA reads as TGTGCCAGCAGCCAAGATATACTAGCGGGAGTAGAGACCCAGTACTTC.

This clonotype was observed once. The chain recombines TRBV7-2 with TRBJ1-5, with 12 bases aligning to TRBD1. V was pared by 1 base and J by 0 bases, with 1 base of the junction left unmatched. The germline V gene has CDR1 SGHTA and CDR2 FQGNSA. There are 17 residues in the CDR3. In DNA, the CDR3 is TGTGCCAGCAGCTTAGGGGGACAGGGGGCTAGCAATCAGCCCCAGCATTTT. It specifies CASSLGGQGASNQPQHF.

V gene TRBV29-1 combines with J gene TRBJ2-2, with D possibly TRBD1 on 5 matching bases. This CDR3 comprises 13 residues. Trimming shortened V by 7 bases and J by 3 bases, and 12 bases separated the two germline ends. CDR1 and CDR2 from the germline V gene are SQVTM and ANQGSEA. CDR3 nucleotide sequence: TGCAGCGCCTGGGGCGCGGACACCGGGGAGCTGTTTTTT. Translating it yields CSAWGADTGELFF.

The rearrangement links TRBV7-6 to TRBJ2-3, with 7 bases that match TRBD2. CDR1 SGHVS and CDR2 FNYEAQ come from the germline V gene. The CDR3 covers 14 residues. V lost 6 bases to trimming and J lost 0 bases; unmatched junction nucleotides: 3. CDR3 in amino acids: CASSGTISTDTQYF. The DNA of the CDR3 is TGTGCCAGCAGTGGGACTATCAGCACAGATACGCAGTATTTT.

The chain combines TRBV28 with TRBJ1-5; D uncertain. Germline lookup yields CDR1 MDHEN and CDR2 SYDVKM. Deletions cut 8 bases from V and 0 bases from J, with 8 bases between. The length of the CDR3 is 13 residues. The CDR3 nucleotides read TGTGCCAGCTTCCAGAGTAGCAATCAGCCCCAGCATTTT. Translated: CASFQSSNQPQHF.

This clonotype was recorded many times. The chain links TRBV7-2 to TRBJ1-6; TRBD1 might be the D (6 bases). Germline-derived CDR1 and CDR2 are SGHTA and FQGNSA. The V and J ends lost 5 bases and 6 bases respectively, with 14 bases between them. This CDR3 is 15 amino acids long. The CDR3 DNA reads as TGTGCCAGCAGCCCACATCAGGGGAGTAATTCACCCCTCCACTTT. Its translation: CASSPHQGSNSPLHF.

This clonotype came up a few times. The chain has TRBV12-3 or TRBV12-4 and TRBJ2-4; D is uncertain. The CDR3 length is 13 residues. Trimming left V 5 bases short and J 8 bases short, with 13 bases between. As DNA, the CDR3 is TGTGCCAGCAGTCCTCCGGGCGCGGACATTCAGTACTTC. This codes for CASSPPGADIQYF.

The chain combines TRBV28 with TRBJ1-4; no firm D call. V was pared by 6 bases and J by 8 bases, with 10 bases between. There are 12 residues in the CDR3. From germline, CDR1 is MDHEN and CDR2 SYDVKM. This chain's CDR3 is CASRRGREKLFF. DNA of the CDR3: TGTGCCAGCAGACGAGGCCGGGAAAAACTGTTTTTT.

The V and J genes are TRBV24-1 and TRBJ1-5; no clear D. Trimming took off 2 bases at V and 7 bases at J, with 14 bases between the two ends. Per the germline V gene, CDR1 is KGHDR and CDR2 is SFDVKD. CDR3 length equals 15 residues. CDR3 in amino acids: CATSDSSRSGQPQHF. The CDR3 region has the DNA TGTGCCACCAGTGATTCCTCTCGGTCCGGGCAGCCCCAGCATTTT.

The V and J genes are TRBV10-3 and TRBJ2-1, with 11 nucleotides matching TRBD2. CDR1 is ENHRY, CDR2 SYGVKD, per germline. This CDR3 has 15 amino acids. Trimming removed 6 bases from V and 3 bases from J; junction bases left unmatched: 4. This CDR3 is CAIRGTSGDYNEQFF. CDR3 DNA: TGTGCCATCAGGGGGACTAGCGGAGACTACAATGAGCAGTTCTTC.

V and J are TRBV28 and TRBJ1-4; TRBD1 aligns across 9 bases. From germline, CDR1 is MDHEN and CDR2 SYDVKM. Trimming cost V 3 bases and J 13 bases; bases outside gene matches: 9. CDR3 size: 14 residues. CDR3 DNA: TGTGCCAGCAGTTTGCCGGACAGGGGCCCGGGACTGTTTTTT. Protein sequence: CASSLPDRGPGLFF.